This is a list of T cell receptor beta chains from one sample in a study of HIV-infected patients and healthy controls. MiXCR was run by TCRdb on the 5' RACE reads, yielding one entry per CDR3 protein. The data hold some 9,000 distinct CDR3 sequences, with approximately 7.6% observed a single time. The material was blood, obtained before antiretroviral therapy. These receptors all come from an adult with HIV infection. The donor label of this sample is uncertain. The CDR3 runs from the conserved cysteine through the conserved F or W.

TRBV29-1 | CSVDGQGPNRGTDTQYF
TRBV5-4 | CASSPGPGSNQPQHF
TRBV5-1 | CASSLSGSGGSSTQYF
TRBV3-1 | CASSQGQGAANTGELFF
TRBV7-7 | CASSTRLDGEQFF
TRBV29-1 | CSVAPSGLANEKLFF
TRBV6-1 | CASSPAYNEQFF
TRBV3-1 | CASSQTKFYGYTF
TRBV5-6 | CASRGGTGSDTQYF
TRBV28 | CASSLSFGAGPDTQYF
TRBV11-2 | CASSSGTSGSSETQYF
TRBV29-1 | CSVGWEVYNEQFF
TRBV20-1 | CSAPGQGAPNYGYTF
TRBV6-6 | CASSYSGRSNQPQHF
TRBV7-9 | CASSSVETQYF
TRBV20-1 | CSALRDRGDEQYF
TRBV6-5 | CASSPAATDYEQYF
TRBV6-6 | CASSGTGGLTEAFF
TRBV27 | CASSPGGLGNTEAFF
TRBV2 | CASSRQGGYGYTF
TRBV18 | CASSPNYGTGPRNEQFF
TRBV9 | CASSVGGASYNEQFF
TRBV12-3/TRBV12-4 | CASSPGVGGTYEQYF